This TCR beta chain was recorded in a study of T cell responses to AZD1222 COVID-19 vaccine. The CDR3 is 13 amino acids. Germline V CDR1 and CDR2: SGHDT, YYEEEE. Trimming took 3 bases from V and 7 from J, leaving 13 bases between them. The table lists this clone with a count of one. The data were produced by immunoSEQ multiplex PCR, yet TCRdb's version contains in-frame clones alone and is incomplete. This table has 100,000 or so clones, around 87% appearing once. The chain carries TRBV5-6 and TRBJ1-2; weak D call: TRBD1 (5 bases). The receptor was derived from an adult who received the AZD1222 COVID-19 vaccine. Specimen: peripheral blood, collected 28 days after the second AZD1222 dose. The CDR3 bases are TGTGCCAGCAGCTGGGGCACCGGGAGTGGCTACACCTTC. Translating gives CASSWGTGSGYTF.